The 23 T cell receptor beta chains listed next were all sequenced from one sample in a study of long-term antiretroviral therapy in people with HIV (dated by TCRdb to between 2022 and 2023). The immunoSEQ hsTCRB v3.0 assay was used at survey level resolution to sequence the TRB variable region. TCRdb limited this immuneACCESS table to in-frame rearrangements with V and J called. A share of clones is missing; checked studies link under half to unresolved V genes, and the rest is unexplained. Present in this sample are under 25,000 clones, roughly 84% of which were seen just once. About 4.5% of the sample belongs to the ten largest clones. Specimen: unsorted PBMCs, collected 1.3 years after starting antiretroviral therapy. The receptor set was obtained from a man between 60 and 70 years old with HIV.

The chain combines TRBV5-1 with TRBJ1-1; 8 bases are a match to TRBD1. V lost 5 bases and J lost 3; bases outside the gene matches: 0. Germline CDR1 reads SGHRS; CDR2 reads YFSETQ. The CDR3 totals 12 residues. The CDR3 nucleotides read TGCGCCAGCAGGACAGGGGACACTGAAGCTTTCTTT. It translates to CASRTGDTEAFF.

The V and J genes are TRBV11-3 and TRBJ2-1; 8 bases line up with TRBD1. Germline V lookup: CDR1 SGHNT, CDR2 YENEEA. CDR3 size: 16 residues. J was trimmed by 4 bases and V by 1 base; bases with no gene match: 6. The CDR3 region is CASSLGHGQGYNEQFF. CDR3 bases: TGTGCCAGCAGCTTAGGCCACGGACAGGGTTACAATGAGCAGTTCTTC.

This clone has more than one count but fewer than ten. The rearrangement uses TRBV7-3 and TRBJ2-7; D is uncertain. From germline, CDR1 is SGHTA and CDR2 FQGTGA. V lost 5 bases to trimming and J lost 3 bases, with 5 bases between them. This CDR3 region has 11 residues. CDR3: CASSRFYEQYF. The CDR3 DNA is TGTGCCAGCAGCCGCTTCTACGAGCAGTACTTC. Filled out from reference TRBV7-3 and TRBJ2-7, the complete variable domain reads GAGVSQTPSNKVTEKGKYVELRCDPISGHTALYWYRQSLGQGPEFLIYFQGTGAADDSGLPNDRFFAVRPEGSVSTLKIQRTERGDSAVYLCASSRFYEQYFGPGTRLTVT.

V usage is TRBV7-2 and J usage is TRBJ1-1; tentatively, D is TRBD1 (5 bases). Trimming removed 7 bases at V and 4 bases at J, with 19 bases between. Looked up from germline, CDR1 is SGHTA and CDR2 is FQGNSA. The CDR3 is 15 amino acids. The chain's CDR3 is CASITLGAAGTEAFF. CDR3 coding DNA: TGTGCCAGCATCACCCTCGGGGCGGCGGGCACTGAAGCTTTCTTT.

The chain joins TRBV7-9 to TRBJ2-3; the D is unclear. The germline V gene encodes CDR1 SEHNR and CDR2 FQNEAQ (reference sequence). Trimming cost V 7 bases and J 2 bases, with 13 bases left between them. The CDR3 contains 14 residues. The CDR3 sequence: CASTLGRATDTQYF. In nucleotides, the CDR3 is TGTGCCAGCACCCTGGGTCGGGCCACAGATACGCAGTATTTT.

This clone is a singleton in its sample. The chain uses TRBV27 and TRBJ2-3; D gene uncertain. Germline loops: CDR1 MNHEY, CDR2 SMNVEV (reference sequence). The V end lost 5 bases, the J end lost 2 bases, and 5 bases lay between the germline ends. CDR3 length equals 12 residues. This chain's CDR3 is CASSGFTDTQYF. The CDR3 nucleotides read TGTGCCAGCAGTGGATTCACAGATACGCAGTATTTT.

This chain uses TRBV19 with TRBJ1-2; D is ambiguous. Germline loops: CDR1 LNHDA, CDR2 SQIVND (reference sequence). Between the trimmed V and J ends, which lost 6 bases and 3 bases, there was a span of 11 bases. This CDR3 is 13 amino acids long. CDR3 DNA sequence: TGTGCCAGTAGCTTCCAGGCCTACTATGGCTACACCTTC. It encodes CASSFQAYYGYTF.

This chain connects TRBV4-1 to TRBJ1-4, with D uncertain. Per germline, CDR1 MGHRA and CDR2 YSYEKL. The CDR3 has 15 amino acids. The V end lost 3 bases, the J end lost 5 bases, and 13 bases lay between the germline ends. CDR3 loop: CASSQMPLSNEKLFF. The CDR3 DNA reads as TGCGCCAGCAGCCAGATGCCTCTCTCGAATGAAAAACTGTTTTTT.

The chain joins TRBV18 to TRBJ1-2; no clear D gene. The CDR3 runs 15 residues. The V and J ends lost 0 bases and 2 bases respectively, with 10 bases between them. From germline, CDR1 is KGHSH and CDR2 LQKENI. CDR3 nucleotides: TGTGCCAGCTCACCACCGGCAGGCCGCAACTATGGCTACACCTTC. Its translation is CASSPPAGRNYGYTF.

This chain links TRBV5-1 with TRBJ2-7, with 7 bases fitting TRBD2. The CDR3 extends over 14 amino acids. From germline, CDR1 is SGHRS and CDR2 YFSETQ. The V segment lost 2 bases and the J segment 6 bases; nucleotides outside the gene matches: 8. CDR3 bases: TGCGCCAGCAGCTTCGCCGGGGAGGGTAGCGAGCAGTACTTC. It encodes CASSFAGEGSEQYF.

The chain recombines TRBV29-1 with TRBJ2-7; D gene ambiguous. The CDR3 totals 12 residues. V lost 1 base and J lost 3, with 7 bases in between. Germline lookup yields CDR1 SQVTM and CDR2 ANQGSEA. CDR3 sequence (DNA): TGCAGCGTTGAAGTTTCGCACTACGAGCAGTACTTC. Translating gives CSVEVSHYEQYF.

The chain carries TRBV11-2 and TRBJ2-7, with D possibly TRBD1 on 5 matching bases. V was trimmed by 5 bases and J by 3 bases, leaving 17 bases between them. Germline V lookup: CDR1 SGHAT, CDR2 FQNNGV. This CDR3 comprises 15 residues. In DNA, the CDR3 is TGTGCCAGCAGCCCATTAGTGTTAGGGGACTACGAGCAGTACTTC. Its translation is CASSPLVLGDYEQYF.

The gene calls are TRBV27 and TRBJ2-7, with D perhaps matching TRBD2 (6 bases). Trimming removed 0 bases from V and 3 bases from J, with 15 bases in between. From germline, CDR1 is MNHEY and CDR2 SMNVEV (reference sequence). The CDR3 sequence is 16 residues long. This chain's CDR3 is CASSLSMNGGSYEQYF. The CDR3 DNA follows: TGTGCCAGCAGTTTATCGATGAATGGGGGGAGCTACGAGCAGTACTTC.

The chain joins TRBV29-1 to TRBJ2-3; 9 bases are shared with TRBD2. The junction had 10 bases not matched to a gene; V was cut back by 6 bases and J by 0 bases. Germline V gives CDR1 SQVTM, CDR2 ANQGSEA. CDR3 length: 16 amino acids. The CDR3 loop is CSVAGTSLGSTDTQYF. The DNA for the CDR3 is TGCAGCGTGGCCGGGACTAGCCTTGGAAGCACAGATACGCAGTATTTT.

This chain links TRBV6-5 with TRBJ2-3, with D possibly called TRBD1 or TRBD2 (5 bases each). The CDR3 totals 15 residues. The V gene's germline CDR1 is MNHEY and CDR2 SVGAGI. Trimming pared 6 bases from V and 4 bases from J, leaving 17 bases between. The CDR3 nucleotides are TGTGCCAGCAGCTCCTCCCCGGGGCCCCCAGATACGCAGTATTTT. The encoded protein is CASSSSPGPPDTQYF.

The V and J genes are TRBV9 and TRBJ1-2, with a possible D match to TRBD1 (5 bases). This CDR3 is built from 16 residues. Trimming removed 4 bases at V and 4 bases at J, with 20 bases between. The germline CDR1 and CDR2 sequences are SGDLS and YYNGEE. The CDR3 nucleotides read TGTGCCAGCAGCAGTGGGACGCCCGGGCAGATCTATGGCTACACCTTC. It specifies CASSSGTPGQIYGYTF.

The chain combines TRBV6-5 with TRBJ2-7; D unclear. V was trimmed by 10 bases and J by 4 bases, leaving 11 bases between them. The CDR3 has 11 residues. CDR1 is MNHEY and CDR2 is SVGAGI in the germline V gene. The CDR3 reads CATGRPYEQYF. In nucleotides, the CDR3 is TGTGCCACGGGTCGCCCTTACGAGCAGTACTTC.

The chain employs TRBV30 and TRBJ1-2; possible D gene TRBD1, 5 bases. The V and J ends lost 1 base and 8 bases respectively, with 20 bases between them. There are 15 residues in the CDR3. Germline values: CDR1 GTSNPN, CDR2 SVGIG (reference sequence). CDR3 in DNA: TGTGCCTGGAGTGCCTCTAAAGACAGTGCCGGGGGCTACACCTTC. Its translation is CAWSASKDSAGGYTF.

The chain uses TRBV30 and TRBJ1-5; 9 positions agree with TRBD1. This CDR3 region has 17 residues. V trimming: 2 bases; J trimming: 4 bases; junction bases outside the gene matches: 12. Germline values: CDR1 GTSNPN, CDR2 SVGIG (reference sequence). CDR3 amino acids: CAWSPQQGTGSNQPQHF. Written as DNA, the CDR3 is TGTGCCTGGAGTCCCCAACAGGGGACAGGGTCAAATCAGCCCCAGCATTTT.

The chain is built from TRBV7-2 and TRBJ2-1; 11 bases agree with TRBD2. This CDR3 is built from 18 residues. V dropped 5 bases and J dropped 8; count of bases not matched to a gene: 17. CDR1 and CDR2 from the germline V gene are SGHTA and FQGNSA. DNA for the CDR3: TGTGCCAGCAGCCTAGGACTAGCGGGTCTCCGTTCCCCCTATGAGCAGTTCTTC. Translating gives CASSLGLAGLRSPYEQFF.

This rearrangement joins TRBV4-1 to TRBJ2-5, with 10 bases lining up with TRBD1. Germline loops: CDR1 MGHRA, CDR2 YSYEKL. The CDR3 totals 18 residues. The V segment lost 1 base and the J segment 7 bases; nucleotides outside the gene matches: 15. The CDR3 sequence is CASSQGGAGTGAPRTQYF. In DNA form, the CDR3 reads TGCGCCAGCAGCCAAGGAGGGGCCGGGACAGGGGCCCCTCGGACCCAGTACTTC.

The chain has TRBV7-9 and TRBJ2-3; 8 positions agree with TRBD2. Germline V gene data show CDR1 as SEHNR and CDR2 as FQNEAQ (reference sequence). The CDR3 length is 15 residues. The J segment lost 0 bases and the V segment lost 6 bases, leaving 5 bases of the junction unmatched. The CDR3 sequence is CASSRGGASTDTQYF. CDR3 sequence (DNA): TGTGCCAGCAGTCGGGGGGGGGCAAGCACAGATACGCAGTATTTT.

The genes are TRBV28 and TRBJ1-6, with 9 bases fitting TRBD1. CDR3 length: 15 residues. Looked up from germline, CDR1 is MDHEN and CDR2 is SYDVKM. V lost 5 bases, J lost 11 bases, and 10 bases stayed unmatched. The CDR3 spells CASSVPGQGRTPLHF. The CDR3, as DNA: TGTGCCAGCAGTGTACCGGGACAGGGTCGGACACCCCTCCACTTT.